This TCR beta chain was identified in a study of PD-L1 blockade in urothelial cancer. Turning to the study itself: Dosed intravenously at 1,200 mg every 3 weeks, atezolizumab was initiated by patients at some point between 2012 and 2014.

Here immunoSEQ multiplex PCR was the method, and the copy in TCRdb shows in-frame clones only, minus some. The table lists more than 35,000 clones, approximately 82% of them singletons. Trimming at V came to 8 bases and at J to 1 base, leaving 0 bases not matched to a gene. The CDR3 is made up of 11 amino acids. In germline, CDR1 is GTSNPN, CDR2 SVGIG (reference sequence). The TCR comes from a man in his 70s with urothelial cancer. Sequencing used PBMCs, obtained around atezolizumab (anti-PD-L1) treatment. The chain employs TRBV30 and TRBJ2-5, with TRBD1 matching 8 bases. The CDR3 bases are TGTGCCGGACAGGGCCAAGAGACCCAGTACTTC. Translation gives CAGQGQETQYF.